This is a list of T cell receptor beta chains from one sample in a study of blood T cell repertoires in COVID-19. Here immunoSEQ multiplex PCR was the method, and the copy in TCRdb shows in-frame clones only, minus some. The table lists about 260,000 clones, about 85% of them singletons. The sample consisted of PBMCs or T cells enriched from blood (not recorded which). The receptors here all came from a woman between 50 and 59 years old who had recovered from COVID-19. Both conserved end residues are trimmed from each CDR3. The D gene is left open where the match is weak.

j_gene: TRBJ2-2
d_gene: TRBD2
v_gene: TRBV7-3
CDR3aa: ASSPRMVAGANTGELF

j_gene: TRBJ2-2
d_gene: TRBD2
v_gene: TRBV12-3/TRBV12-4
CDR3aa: AVGRASGELF

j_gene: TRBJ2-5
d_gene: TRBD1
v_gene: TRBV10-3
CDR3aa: AIGGTGGKETQY

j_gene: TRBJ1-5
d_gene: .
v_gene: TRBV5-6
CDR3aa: ASSQQGLGAH

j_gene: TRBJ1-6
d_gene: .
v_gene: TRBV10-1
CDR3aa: ASSTPPAGANNSPLH

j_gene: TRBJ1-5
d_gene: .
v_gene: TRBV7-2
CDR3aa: ASSDRNQPQH

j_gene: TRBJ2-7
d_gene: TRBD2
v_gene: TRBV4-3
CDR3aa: ASSYRTSGYEQY

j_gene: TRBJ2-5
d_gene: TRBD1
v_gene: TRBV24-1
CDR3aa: ATRRTGEYETQY

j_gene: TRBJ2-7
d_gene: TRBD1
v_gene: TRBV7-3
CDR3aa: ASSAQGAYEQY

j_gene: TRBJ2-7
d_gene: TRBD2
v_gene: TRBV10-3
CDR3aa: AIKGGAYDEQY

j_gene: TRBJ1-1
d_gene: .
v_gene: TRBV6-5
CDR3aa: ASRPGRGNTEAF

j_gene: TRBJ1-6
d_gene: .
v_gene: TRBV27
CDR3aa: ASSLSITALTSPLH

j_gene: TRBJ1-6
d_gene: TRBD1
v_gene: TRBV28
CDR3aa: ASSFVRTGNSPLH

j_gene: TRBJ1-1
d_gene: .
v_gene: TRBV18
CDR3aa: ASSPVRQSEGTEAF

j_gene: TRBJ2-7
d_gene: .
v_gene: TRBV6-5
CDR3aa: ASSMASDGYEQY

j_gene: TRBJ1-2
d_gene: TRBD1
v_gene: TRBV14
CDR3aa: ASSHDRGYGYT

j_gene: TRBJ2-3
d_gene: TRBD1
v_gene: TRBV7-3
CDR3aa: ASSSDRAGEAY

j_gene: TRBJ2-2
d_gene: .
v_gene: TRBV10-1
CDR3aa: ASSERGRSPGELF

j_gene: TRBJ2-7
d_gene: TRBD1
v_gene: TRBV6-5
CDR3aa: ASSSDRETSYEQY

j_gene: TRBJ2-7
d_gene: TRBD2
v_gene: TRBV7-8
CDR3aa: ASSLAFRLAGVRYEQY

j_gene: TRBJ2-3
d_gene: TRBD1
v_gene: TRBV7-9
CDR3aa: ASSQTGPDTQY

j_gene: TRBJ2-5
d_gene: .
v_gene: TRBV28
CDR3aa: ASSSTKETQY

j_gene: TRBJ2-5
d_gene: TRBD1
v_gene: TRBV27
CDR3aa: ASRSRGHAAGTQY

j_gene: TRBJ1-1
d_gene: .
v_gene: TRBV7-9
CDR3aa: ASSASRGSEAF

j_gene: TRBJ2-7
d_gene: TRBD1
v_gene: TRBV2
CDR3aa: ASSEMTGVSEQY

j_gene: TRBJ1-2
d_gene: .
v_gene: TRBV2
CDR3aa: ASSDTQRGSAYGYT

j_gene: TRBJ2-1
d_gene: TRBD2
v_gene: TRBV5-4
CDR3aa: ASSLSLAGGDNEQF

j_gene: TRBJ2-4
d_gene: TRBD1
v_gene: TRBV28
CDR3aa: ASRTGGKNIQY

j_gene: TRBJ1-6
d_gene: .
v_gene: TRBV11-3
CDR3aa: ASGRRSPLSKTLH

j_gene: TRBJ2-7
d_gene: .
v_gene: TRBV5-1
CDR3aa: ASSLGPGTYEQY

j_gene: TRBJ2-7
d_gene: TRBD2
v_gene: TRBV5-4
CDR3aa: ASSLGGRAYEQY

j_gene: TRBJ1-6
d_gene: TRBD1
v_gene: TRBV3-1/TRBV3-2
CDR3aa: ASSHKGAGNSPLH

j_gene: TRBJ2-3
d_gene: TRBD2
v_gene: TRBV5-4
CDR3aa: ASSLPGTRSTDTQY

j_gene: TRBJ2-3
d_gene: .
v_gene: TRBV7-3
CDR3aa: ASSPRAGTDTQY

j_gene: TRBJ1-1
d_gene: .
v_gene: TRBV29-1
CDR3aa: SALGVGNTEAF

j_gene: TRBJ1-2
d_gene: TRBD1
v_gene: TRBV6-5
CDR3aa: ASSYSTGSGYT

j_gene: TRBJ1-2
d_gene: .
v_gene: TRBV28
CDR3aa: ASSFPGALSRGYT

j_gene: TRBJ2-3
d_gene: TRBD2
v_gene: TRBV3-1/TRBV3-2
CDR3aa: ASSPRLLAGGGADTQY

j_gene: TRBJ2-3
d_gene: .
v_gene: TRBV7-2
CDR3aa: ASSLIATDTQY

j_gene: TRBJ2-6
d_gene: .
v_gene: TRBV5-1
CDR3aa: ASSLGQTALGPTFDLT

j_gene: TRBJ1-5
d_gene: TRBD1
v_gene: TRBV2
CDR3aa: ASSGDRGYQPQH

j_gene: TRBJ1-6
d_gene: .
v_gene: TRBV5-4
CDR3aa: ASSLGSSYNSPLH

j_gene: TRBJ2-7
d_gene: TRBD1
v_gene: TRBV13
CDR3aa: ASSDRVYEQY

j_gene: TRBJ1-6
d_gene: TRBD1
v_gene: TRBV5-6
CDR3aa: ASRPGTANNSPLH

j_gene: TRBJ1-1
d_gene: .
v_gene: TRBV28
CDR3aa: ASISPGVQNTEAF